This T cell receptor beta chain was identified in a study of tumor-infiltrating lymphocytes in primary liver carcinoma. Study background: Male and female patients aged 30 to 69 years made up the cohort. Staging of the tumors gave T1-T3 N0M0, with widths of about 4.2 to 11 cm. Whole-study results and caveats: Paired tumor-adjacent and tumor-blood samples overlapped less than tumor region pairs did.

Priming with a constant-region primer yielded TCR beta cDNA from around 540 ng total RNA. Employing slightly modified ARM-PCR, three nested multiplex PCR rounds were run, and these gave rise to the TCR beta libraries. Rounds one and two of PCR, each of about 10 cycles, were primed with TRBV1-TRBV30 forward primers and a C-beta reverse primer. TCRdb fed the multiplex PCR reads into MiXCR, producing one record per CDR3 protein. Of about 210,000 distinct CDR3 sequences listed, around three fifths are singletons. The CDR3 length is 17 residues. Germline V gene lookup returns CDR1 SGHVS and CDR2 FQNEAQ. With respect to this clonotype: Antigen unknown.

Blood RNA originated from unsorted whole blood, with germline DNA additionally extracted. Around 3.7 milliliters of peripheral blood were collected before surgery. The TCR originated in a woman aged 55-75 years with primary liver carcinoma and hepatitis B virus infection. The chain has TRBV7-8 and TRBJ2-3; D is possibly TRBD2 (5 bases). The sequencing input was peripheral blood. The CDR3 loop reads CASGAPYREPSTDTQYF. CDR3 in DNA: TGTGCGAGCGGCGCACCCTACCGCGAACCTAGCACAGATACGCAGTATTTT.